This TCR beta chain derives from a study of T-cell memory formation after mild COVID-19 (dated by TCRdb to the early 2020s). About the investigation overall: Most TCR sequence clusters were specific to one of the two donors. In two donors, T-cell clones that expanded and contracted after mild COVID-19 were followed by sequencing TCRalpha and TCRbeta repertoires longitudinally. The cohort comprised two young, previously healthy adult volunteers, one female and one male. Overall study outcomes, separate from this receptor: SARS-CoV-2 specificity of the second-wave clones peaking on day 37 was not confirmed. The study covered only a couple of mild cases, and larger cohorts including severe cases with pre-infection samples were considered necessary. Some responding clones were detected in pre-infection memory, suggesting pre-existing cross-reactive memory T cells joined the SARS-CoV-2 response. Contracting CD4+ clones were located mainly in the CM and EM memory subsets, whereas CD8+ clones were found to be enriched in EMRA. Balanced CD4/CD8 phenotypes were observed for clones contracting from day 15 to 85, whereas a bias towards CD4+ was observed for a second wave of clones expanding from day 15 to 37.

The CDR3 goes from the cysteine to the phenylalanine over 14 residues. The entry retains the CDR3 DNA only, 42 bases that are in frame from base 1. The germline V gene (reference sequence) specifies LNHNV as CDR1 and YYDKDF as CDR2. V lost 8 bases and J lost 3 bases; the stretch between them is 17 bases long. PBMCs were isolated by Ficoll-Paque density gradient centrifugation. In this sample, this clonotype turned up a few times. No cognate antigen has been identified for it. It has no much larger one-base neighbor in the sample; base qualities were not kept. Instrument used: Illumina NovaSeq 6000. TCRalpha and TCRbeta cDNA libraries were built by 5'RACE with constant-segment primers, adding sample barcodes and unique molecular identifiers. Trizol reagent was used to extract RNA from every sample. The libraries were amplified in two PCR steps, and the second step added a second sample barcode and Illumina TruSeq adapters. Libraries were sequenced on an Illumina NovaSeq with 2 x 150 bp paired-end reads. The paper's data handling went like this. Demultiplexing of reads and collapsing into UMI-guided consensus sequences were performed with migec v1.2.7. With mixcr v2.1.11, UMI consensuses were aligned to TRA and TRB V and J templates and assembled into clonotypes. Expanded or contracted clonotypes were those called significant by both edgeR and NoisET, with noise models trained on biological replicates. For edgeR calls, a false discovery rate-adjusted p below 0.01 and a log2 fold-change threshold of 1 were applied. As an exploratory analysis of dynamics, max-normalized trajectories of the 1000 most abundant clonotypes were examined by PCA with hierarchical clustering. Separately sequenced CD4+ and CD8+ repertoires were used to assign a CD4 or CD8 phenotype to each responding clone. TCRdb trimmed public reads at Q25 via fastp, called clones via MiXCR and kept in-frame beta chains. CDR3 protein duplicates are merged, each entry listing the most common genes and DNA. The V and J calls were not made by the authors but by TCRdb's processing. This sample comprises 350,000 to 500,000 distinct CDR3 sequences, less than 25% of them detected only once. The ten largest clones represent under 15% of the sample.

The sequenced sample consisted of PBMCs or a T cell subset sorted from them (not recorded which). Recombination connected TRBV15 to TRBJ2-7; matching of 5 bases hints at TRBD2 as the D gene. This clonotype was sampled from an adult woman who had mild COVID-19 (a few samples of this study predate the infection). The sample titles of this study are shuffled in the database, so cell type and time point are left out; the donor was told from shared clones. CDR3 reads: CATSEATNYYEQYF. The DNA is as follows: TGTGCCACCTCGGAGGCGACTAACTACTACGAGCAGTACTTC.